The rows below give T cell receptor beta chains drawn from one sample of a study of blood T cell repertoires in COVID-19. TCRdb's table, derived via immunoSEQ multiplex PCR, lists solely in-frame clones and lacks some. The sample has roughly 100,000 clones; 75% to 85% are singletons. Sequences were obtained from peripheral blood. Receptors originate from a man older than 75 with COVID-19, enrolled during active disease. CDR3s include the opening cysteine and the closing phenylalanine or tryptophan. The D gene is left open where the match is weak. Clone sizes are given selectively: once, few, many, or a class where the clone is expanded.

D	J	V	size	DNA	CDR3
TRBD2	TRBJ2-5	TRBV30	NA	TGTGCCTGCCTGACTAGCGGGAGCGGGGAGACCCAGTACTTC	CACLTSGSGETQYF
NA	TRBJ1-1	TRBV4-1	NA	TGCGCCAGCAGCCAAGACTGGCGGGACCCCCAAGGAGCTTTCTTT	CASSQDWRDPQGAFF
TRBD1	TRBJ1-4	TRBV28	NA	TGTGCCAGCAGTTTAGACAGGGGACGGGAAAAACTGTTTTTT	CASSLDRGREKLFF
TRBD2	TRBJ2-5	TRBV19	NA	TGTGCCAGTAGTTGGGGCGGGGGAGAGACCCAGTACTTC	CASSWGGGETQYF
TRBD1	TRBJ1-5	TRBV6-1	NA	TGTGCCAGCAGTGAGCTACAGGGGGAAGGCCAGCCCCAGCATTTT	CASSELQGEGQPQHF
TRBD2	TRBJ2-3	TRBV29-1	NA	TGCAGCGTTTGGCGGGAGTGGAGCACAGATACGCAGTATTTT	CSVWREWSTDTQYF
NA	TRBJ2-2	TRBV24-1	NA	TGTGCCGTCCGGGACACCAACACCGGGGAGCTGTTTTTT	CAVRDTNTGELFF
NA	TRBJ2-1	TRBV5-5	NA	TGTGCCAGCAGCTGGGCAGGGACCTACAATGAGCAGTTCTTC	CASSWAGTYNEQFF
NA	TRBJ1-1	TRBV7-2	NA	TGTGCCAGCAGCAGGCTAGGTCCAGGGCTCACTGAAGCTTTCTTT	CASSRLGPGLTEAFF
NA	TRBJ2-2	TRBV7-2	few	TGTGCCAGCAGCTCCCAAATGCGAGGGCCCGGGGAGCTGTTTTTT	CASSSQMRGPGELFF
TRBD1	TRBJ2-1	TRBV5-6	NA	TGTGCCAGCAGCTCGGGACAGGGTTACAATGAGCAGTTCTTC	CASSSGQGYNEQFF
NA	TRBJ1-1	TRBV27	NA	TGTGCCAGCAGTTTGGGGGGGATGAACACTGAAGCTTTCTTT	CASSLGGMNTEAFF
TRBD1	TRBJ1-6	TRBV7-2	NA	TGTGCCAGCAGCACCGGGACAGCAGCGGGTTCACCCCTCCACTTT	CASSTGTAAGSPLHF
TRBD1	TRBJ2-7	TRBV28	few	TGTGCCAACGCTCCCGGGACAGGGCACTACGAGCAGTACTTC	CANAPGTGHYEQYF
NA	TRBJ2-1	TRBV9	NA	TGTGCCAGCAGCGGACATCCGGGAGACAATGAGCAGTTCTTC	CASSGHPGDNEQFF
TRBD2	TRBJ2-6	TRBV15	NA	TGTGCCACCAGACAGAGGCGGGAGGGGGCCAACGTCCTGACTTTC	CATRQRREGANVLTF
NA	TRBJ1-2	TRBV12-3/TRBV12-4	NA	TGTGCCAGCAGTTTAATCTGGGCCGGTGGCTACACCTTC	CASSLIWAGGYTF
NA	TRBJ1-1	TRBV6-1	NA	TGTGCCAGCAGTGAATGGAGGGGTCGCGGCACTGAAGCTTTCTTT	CASSEWRGRGTEAFF
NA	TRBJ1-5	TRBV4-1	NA	TGCGCCAGCAGCCAAGTCCTGGAGAGGGGGTACAATCAGCCCCAGCATTTT	CASSQVLERGYNQPQHF
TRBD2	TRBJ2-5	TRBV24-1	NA	TGTGCCACCAGTGATGGGCTAGCGGGAGGTGGAGAGACCCAGTACTTC	CATSDGLAGGGETQYF
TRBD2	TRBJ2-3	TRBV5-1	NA	TGCGCCAGCAGCTTGGATCTAGCGGACCCCAGCACAGATACGCAGTATTTT	CASSLDLADPSTDTQYF
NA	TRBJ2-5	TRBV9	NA	TGTGCCAGCAGCGTAGGTTCCGGGGTCCAAGAGACCCAGTACTTC	CASSVGSGVQETQYF
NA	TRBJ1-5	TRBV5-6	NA	TGTGCCAGCAGCTTTCGGTCCGGGAACCCTAGCAATCAGCCCCAGCATTTT	CASSFRSGNPSNQPQHF
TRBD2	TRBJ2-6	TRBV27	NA	TGTGCCAGCAGTACCAAAAGACTAGCGGGGGCGACCCTCTCTGGGGCCAACGTCCTGACTTTC	CASSTKRLAGATLSGANVLTF
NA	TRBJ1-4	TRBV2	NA	TGTGCCAGCAGAGGTCGGGGGGCCGAAAAACTGTTTTTT	CASRGRGAEKLFF
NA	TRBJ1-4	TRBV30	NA	TGTGCCTGGAGTTTCGGTTCCGCGACTAATGAAAAACTGTTTTTT	CAWSFGSATNEKLFF
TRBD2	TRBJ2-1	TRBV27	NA	TGTGCCAGCCGTCCTGGCGGGGGGGCTTACAATGAGCAGTTCTTC	CASRPGGGAYNEQFF
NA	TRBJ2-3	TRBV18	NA	TGTGCCAGCTCACCAAGGACAACTTCTAGCACAGATACGCAGTATTTT	CASSPRTTSSTDTQYF
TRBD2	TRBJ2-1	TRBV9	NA	TGTGCCAGCAGCGGGACTAGCGGGAGGGCCGCTGAGCAGTTCTTC	CASSGTSGRAAEQFF
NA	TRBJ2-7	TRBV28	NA	TGTGCCAGCAGTTTATCCGTTTCCTACGAGCAGTACTTC	CASSLSVSYEQYF
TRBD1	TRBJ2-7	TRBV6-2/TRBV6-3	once	TGTGCCAGCAGTTACAATGGACAGGGATCCTCCTACGAGCAGTACTTC	CASSYNGQGSSYEQYF
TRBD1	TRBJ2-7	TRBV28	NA	TGTGCCAGCAGTCCGGGGACAGGGGGAAGGAACGAGCAGTACTTC	CASSPGTGGRNEQYF
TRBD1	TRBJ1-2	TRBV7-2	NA	TGTGCCAGCAGCTTCCGGGACAGAGGTTCAGTCGCCTTC	CASSFRDRGSVAF
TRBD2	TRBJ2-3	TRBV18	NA	TGTGCCAGCTCACCCCCCGGACTAGCGCAAAGCACAGATACGCAGTATTTT	CASSPPGLAQSTDTQYF
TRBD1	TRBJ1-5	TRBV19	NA	TGTGCCAGTAGTCTACTTTTGACAGGGATTACTAGCAATCAGCCCCAGCATTTT	CASSLLLTGITSNQPQHF
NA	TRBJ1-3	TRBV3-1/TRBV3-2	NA	TGTGCCAGCAGCCGCACAGAGTCTGGAAACACCATATATTTT	CASSRTESGNTIYF
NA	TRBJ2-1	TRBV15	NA	TGTGCCACCCGCCTCGGGAGTGGGCGTTACAATGAGCAGTTCTTC	CATRLGSGRYNEQFF